The 7 T cell receptor beta chains given below trace back to one sample, sequenced in a study of T cells in tuberculosis. The data were produced by immunoSEQ multiplex PCR, yet TCRdb's version contains in-frame clones alone and is incomplete. In the table there are 30,000 to 35,000 clones, 92% of which are singletons. Sample time point: new active TB diagnosis, blood taken before or within 7 days of starting treatment. The sample consisted of PBMCs, taken at tuberculosis diagnosis. The receptors were gathered from an adult with tuberculosis. Some clones in this sample may be carry-over from other donors' samples.

This chain's CDR3 is CASSLNRGYSPLHF. CDR3 bases: TGTGCCAGCAGCTTAAACAGGGGGTATTCACCCCTCCACTTT. The V and J genes are TRBV7-8 and TRBJ1-6, with TRBD1 matching over 8 bases. V was pared by 2 bases and J by 8 bases, with 2 bases of the junction left unmatched. Germline V lookup: CDR1 SGHVS, CDR2 FQNEAQ. The CDR3 has 14 amino acids. The entire variable domain, with the rest obtained from reference TRBV7-8 and TRBJ1-6, is as follows: GAGVSQSPRYKVAKRGQDVALRCDPISGHVSLFWYQQALGQGPEFLTYFQNEAQLDKSGLPSDRFFAERPEGSVSTLKIQRTQQEDSAVYLCASSLNRGYSPLHFGNGTRLTVT.

This chain uses TRBV11-3 with TRBJ2-3, with TRBD1 identical over 9 bases. The CDR3 runs 14 residues. V lost 6 bases to trimming and J lost 6 bases; unmatched junction nucleotides: 7. Germline CDR1 and CDR2: SGHNT and YENEEA. The CDR3 is CASRYRGLLDTQYF. DNA for the CDR3: TGTGCCAGCAGATACAGGGGGCTCTTGGATACGCAGTATTTT.

The chain combines TRBV29-1 with TRBJ1-1, with a possible D match to TRBD1 (6 bases). The germline V and J ends were trimmed by 7 bases and 0 bases, with 12 bases remaining between them. This CDR3 spans 13 amino acids. Germline CDR1 SQVTM, CDR2 ANQGSEA. CDR3 in amino acids: CSAGQIMNTEAFF. For the CDR3, the DNA is TGCAGCGCCGGACAGATCATGAACACTGAAGCTTTCTTT.

V gene TRBV18 combines with J gene TRBJ2-7, with 9 bases lining up with TRBD2. Germline CDR1 KGHSH, CDR2 LQKENI. The CDR3 contains 14 residues. The V segment lost 6 bases and the J segment 4 bases; nucleotides outside the gene matches: 7. The CDR3, as DNA: TGTGCCAGCTCCCCCGCGGGGGGGCGATACGAGCAGTACTTC. Translating it yields CASSPAGGRYEQYF. The full variable domain, completed using reference TRBV18 and TRBJ2-7, is NAGVMQNPRHLVRRRGQEARLRCSPMKGHSHVYWYRQLPEEGLKFMVYLQKENIIDESGMPKERFSAEFPKEGPSILRIQQVVRGDSAAYFCASSPAGGRYEQYFGPGTRLTVT.

The rearrangement links TRBV5-1 to TRBJ1-2; 12 bases agree with TRBD1. This CDR3 has 18 amino acids. CDR1 and CDR2 from the germline V gene are SGHRS and YFSETQ. With 0 bases clipped from V and 5 bases from J, the junction kept 11 bases outside the gene matches. The CDR3 spells CASSLARDRGLYLYGYTF. In DNA, the CDR3 is TGCGCCAGCAGCTTGGCCAGGGACAGGGGGCTCTACCTTTATGGCTACACCTTC.

This chain uses TRBV2 with TRBJ1-2; unclear D gene. The germline V and J ends were trimmed by 2 bases and 6 bases, with 7 bases remaining between them. Looked up from germline, CDR1 is SNHLY and CDR2 is FYNNEI. This CDR3 has 12 amino acids. The CDR3 nucleotides are TGTGCCAGCAGTGAAAGCGGGAATGGCTACACCTTC. Its translation is CASSESGNGYTF.

This sequence joins TRBV6-6 and TRBJ1-6; the D gene is possibly TRBD1 (6 bases). From germline, CDR1 is MNHNY and CDR2 SVGAGI (reference sequence). The V gene lost 6 bases and the J gene lost 0 bases, with 12 bases spanning the gap. The CDR3 totals 16 residues. CDR3 region: CASRGDKSSYNSPLHF. The DNA for the CDR3 is TGTGCCAGCAGGGGGGACAAGAGCTCCTATAATTCACCCCTCCACTTT.